A selection of T cell receptor beta chains follows, all from one sample in a study of blood T cell repertoires in COVID-19. Measured with immunoSEQ multiplex PCR; TCRdb has only the in-frame clones, and not every one. This table holds some 400,000 clones, around 87% found once. The sample was peripheral blood. The source is a woman aged 25 to 39 with COVID-19, enrolled during active disease. Both conserved end residues are part of each CDR3. A D gene is named only where the DNA matches it firmly. Size values are once, few and many counts, or a class for expanded clones, and some rows have none.

d_gene	abundance	v_gene	j_gene	CDR3nt	CDR3aa
NA	few	TRBV29-1	TRBJ2-7	TGCAGCGTTGGAGTCTCCTACGAGCAGTACTTC	CSVGVSYEQYF
NA	once	TRBV19	TRBJ2-1	TGTGCCAGTAATGGGGGGACGTCGGGGCGGAGGAATGAGCAGTTCTTC	CASNGGTSGRRNEQFF
NA	NA	TRBV4-3	TRBJ2-2	TGCGCCAGCAGCCAAGCTAGCCCCTACTCCGACACCGGGGAGCTGTTTTTT	CASSQASPYSDTGELFF
NA	NA	TRBV5-5	TRBJ2-7	TGTGCCAGCAGCTTAAAGGGAGGGGGTCCCTACGAGCAGTACTTC	CASSLKGGGPYEQYF
TRBD1	NA	TRBV10-3	TRBJ1-2	TGTGCCATCAGTGGAGGGACAGGGGGCATTAGTGGCTACACCTTC	CAISGGTGGISGYTF
NA	NA	TRBV19	TRBJ2-7	TGTGCCAGACGGGGACTTTTCACCTACGAGCAGTACTTC	CARRGLFTYEQYF
TRBD1	NA	TRBV28	TRBJ2-7	TGTGCCAGCAGTTTATTAGTTTTAGGACAGGCCTCCTACGAGCAGTACTTC	CASSLLVLGQASYEQYF
NA	NA	TRBV9	TRBJ2-7	TGTGCCAGCAGCCGGGACTTGCCCTACGAGCAGTACTTC	CASSRDLPYEQYF
NA	NA	TRBV7-6	TRBJ1-6	TGTGCCAGCAGCCCCGCCGACAGGTCTTATAATTCACCCCTCCACTTT	CASSPADRSYNSPLHF
NA	NA	TRBV19	TRBJ2-2	TGTGCCAGTAGTCCGAAGGGGTACACCGGGGAGCTGTTTTTT	CASSPKGYTGELFF
NA	NA	TRBV5-4	TRBJ2-1	TGTGCCAGCAGCTTGATAAGGGGCGCATACAATGAGCAGTTCTTC	CASSLIRGAYNEQFF
TRBD1	NA	TRBV24-1	TRBJ2-1	TGTGCCACCAGTGACTCTATCGGGACAGGGTTTGTCAATGAGCAGTTCTTC	CATSDSIGTGFVNEQFF
TRBD2	NA	TRBV7-9	TRBJ2-5	TGTGCCAGCAAATCGAGCGGGGTTCAAGAGACCCAGTACTTC	CASKSSGVQETQYF
NA	NA	TRBV9	TRBJ1-1	TGTGCCAGCAGCGAAGGGGTTTACACTGAAGCTTTCTTT	CASSEGVYTEAFF
TRBD2	NA	TRBV7-2	TRBJ2-5	TGTGCCAGCACCCCCGGACTAGCGGGAGTTGAGACCCAGTACTTC	CASTPGLAGVETQYF
NA	NA	TRBV12-3/TRBV12-4	TRBJ1-1	TGTGCCAGCAGCAGACTTAACACTGAAGCTTTCTTT	CASSRLNTEAFF
TRBD2	NA	TRBV19	TRBJ2-3	TGTGCCAGTGGAGCGGGAGCGGGGGGGACAGATACGCAGTATTTT	CASGAGAGGTDTQYF
TRBD1	few	TRBV19	TRBJ2-5	TGTGCCAGTACCTCGGGGACAGCCCAAGAGACCCAGTACTTC	CASTSGTAQETQYF